This T cell receptor (beta chain) came from a study of T cells in Graves' hyperthyroidism and ophthalmopathy. General study results and limits: It was a median around 6 months before onset that the model predicted ophthalmopathy.

RNA transcripts yielded amplified TCR beta CDR3 regions. The study used the HTBI primer set for a first-round RT-PCR of the TCR CDR3. TCRdb independently ran MiXCR on the multiplex PCR reads; one entry per CDR3 protein. The sample records around 530,000 distinct CDR3 sequences, 17% being singletons. The ends lost 1 base at V and 5 bases at J; junction bases unmatched: 7. CDR1 is LGHDT, CDR2 YNNKEL, per germline (reference sequence). The CDR3 contains 16 residues. This clonotype appeared many times. The antigen remains undetermined. Thyroid ultrasound and orbital computed tomography, with clinical symptoms and serum thyroxine and TRAb, informed diagnoses.

This receptor was obtained from a woman between 18 and 29 years old with Graves' ophthalmopathy. The material sequenced was blood. This chain links TRBV3-1 with TRBJ1-4; 7 bases map to TRBD1. The CDR3 region has the DNA TGTGCCAGCAGCCAAGGGCGGACAGGTTGGAATGAAAAACTGTTTTTT. This gives the protein CASSQGRTGWNEKLFF.